This record covers a single T cell receptor (beta chain). What it binds is not known. This sample is part of a study of metastatic and nonmetastatic thyroid tumors. There were no patients who had received any treatment before thyroid surgery. The study's findings and limits: The reported finding was significantly higher TCR beta diversity in malignant thyroid tumors relative to benign nodules, in blood and tumor.

This CDR3 spans 15 amino acids. V shed 2 bases, J shed 6 bases, and the junction held 5 bases outside the gene matches. The V gene's germline CDR1 is SNHLY and CDR2 FYNNEI. Authors' methods: Clinicopathological groups supplied CDR3 differences that were used to build a distant-metastasis classifier for papillary thyroid cancer. MiXCR was used by TCRdb to re-call the PCR reads. These V and J calls originate from TCRdb's pipeline instead of the authors' own analysis. Among tens of thousands of clones listed, less than 15% were seen once. This clonotype originated in a male donor with papillary thyroid cancer or a benign thyroid nodule (not recorded which). Some clones in this sample may be carry-over from other donors' samples. Sequences were obtained from blood. This chain joins TRBV2 and TRBJ2-1; 9 nucleotides match TRBD2. CDR3 DNA: TGTGCCAGCAGTGAACGGGGACTAGCCACCAATGAGCAGTTCTTC. Its translation: CASSERGLATNEQFF.